The 29 T cell receptor beta chains below were found in one sample sequenced in a study of beta chain features in type 1 diabetes. All of the isolated RNA was reverse transcribed, so expressed TCRB transcripts were sequenced. Only in-frame clones appear in the TCRdb table, and some are missing; sequencing was by immunoSEQ multiplex PCR. The sample yields 860,000 or so clones, roughly 15% seen once. The sample was naive CD4+ T cells from blood. The receptors stem from a woman in her late teens or twenties in good health.

V is TRBV18 and J is TRBJ1-5; D may be TRBD1 (5 bases). V lost 2 bases and J 11 bases, leaving 7 bases between the germline ends. Per the germline V gene, CDR1 is KGHSH and CDR2 is LQKENI. CDR3 length: 11 residues. The CDR3 reads CASSPGGAQHF. In nucleotides, the CDR3 is TGTGCCAGCTCACCAGGAGGGGCCCAGCATTTT.

The chain combines TRBV7-6 with TRBJ1-1; D might be TRBD1 (5 bases). CDR1 and CDR2 (germline): SGHVS, FNYEAQ. The CDR3 has 13 residues. The V end was cut by 2 bases, the J end by 4 bases, with 8 bases between. The CDR3, as DNA: TGTGCCAGCAGCTTAAGACAGCGCACTGAAGCTTTCTTT. The encoded protein is CASSLRQRTEAFF.

This clone turned up a few times. The V and J genes are TRBV28 and TRBJ1-2; D is unresolved. Germline V lookup: CDR1 MDHEN, CDR2 SYDVKM. Between the trimmed V and J ends, which lost 3 bases and 6 bases, there was a span of 14 bases. CDR3 length: 14 amino acids. The CDR3 loop reads CASSFPTRDDGYTF. The DNA for the CDR3 is TGTGCCAGCAGTTTCCCCACCCGGGATGATGGCTACACCTTC.

The chain combines TRBV29-1 with TRBJ2-3, with D perhaps assigned TRBD1 or TRBD2 (5 bases each). In germline, CDR1 is SQVTM, CDR2 ANQGSEA. This CDR3 has 14 amino acids. Trimming pared 4 bases from V and 6 bases from J, leaving 17 bases between. Here the CDR3 DNA reads TGCAGCGTTGGGGGGACCACCTATTCGGATACGCAGTATTTT. Its translation: CSVGGTTYSDTQYF.

This clone was found a few times. The chain combines TRBV7-2 with TRBJ2-1; D perhaps matches TRBD2 (6 bases). Per the germline V gene, CDR1 is SGHTA and CDR2 is FQGNSA. The CDR3 consists of 15 residues. V lost 6 bases, J lost 4 bases, and 16 bases lay in between. CDR3 bases: TGTGCCAGCAGTCGCCTCCGGGACTCGTACAATGAGCAGTTCTTC. Its translation is CASSRLRDSYNEQFF.

The sample holds a few counts of this clone. CDR3 sequence (DNA): TGTGCCAGCAGTAATCAGCTAGCGGGACGAGATACGCAGTATTTT. This encodes CASSNQLAGRDTQYF. This chain joins TRBV6-4 and TRBJ2-3; TRBD2 agrees at 9 bases. The J segment lost 5 bases and the V segment lost 5 bases, leaving 8 bases of the junction unmatched. Per the germline V gene, CDR1 is MRHNA and CDR2 is SNTAGT. This CDR3 spans 15 amino acids.

This clone came up a few times. This rearrangement joins TRBV11-2 to TRBJ2-7, with D uncertain. The germline gives CDR1 SGHAT, CDR2 FQNNGV. CDR3 length equals 11 residues. The V gene lost 3 bases and the J gene lost 5 bases, with 5 bases spanning the gap. In DNA form, the CDR3 reads TGTGCCAGCAGCTTCAGGAACGAGCAGTACTTC. It encodes CASSFRNEQYF.

The chain combines TRBV7-2 with TRBJ2-7, with 9 nucleotides matching TRBD1. Germline trimming cut 5 bases from V and 3 bases from J; bases unmatched to any gene: 5. The CDR3 sequence is 14 residues long. Per the germline V gene, CDR1 is SGHTA and CDR2 is FQGNSA. CDR3 residues: CASSRQGVYYEQYF. CDR3 coding DNA: TGTGCCAGCAGCCGACAGGGGGTCTACTACGAGCAGTACTTC.

The sample holds a few counts of this clone. The J gene is TRBJ2-1, the V gene TRBV2; no reliable D call. V was shortened by 6 bases and J by 7 bases, with 10 bases between the two germline ends. Germline CDR1 SNHLY, CDR2 FYNNEI. This CDR3 contains 12 residues. CDR3 region: CASRTPRNEQFF. For the CDR3, the DNA is TGTGCCAGCAGGACCCCTAGAAATGAGCAGTTCTTC. Full variable domain (remainder filled in from reference TRBV2 and TRBJ2-1): EPEVTQTPSHQVTQMGQEVILRCVPISNHLYFYWYRQILGQKVEFLVSFYNNEISEKSEIFDDQFSVERPDGSNFTLKIRSTKLEDSAMYFCASRTPRNEQFFGPGTRLTVL.

The V call is TRBV9, the J call TRBJ2-7; 10 bases fit TRBD1. The J segment lost 4 bases and the V segment lost 2 bases, leaving 9 bases of the junction unmatched. The V gene's germline CDR1 is SGDLS and CDR2 YYNGEE. CDR3 size: 16 residues. The CDR3 DNA is TGTGCCAGCAGCGTGAGTGCCGGGACAGGGGCGTACGAGCAGTACTTC. Residues: CASSVSAGTGAYEQYF.

This clone was picked up a small number of times. This rearrangement joins TRBV5-4 to TRBJ2-3, with TRBD2 matching 10 bases. CDR3 size: 14 residues. The germline V gene encodes CDR1 SGHNT and CDR2 YYREEE (reference sequence). The V gene end was trimmed by 3 bases and the J gene end by 5 bases; junction bases not matched to a gene: 3. Here the CDR3 DNA reads TGTGCCAGCAGCTCCCGGACTAGCGGAGATACGCAGTATTTT. It yields the protein CASSSRTSGDTQYF.

This clone showed up just a few times. V is TRBV7-9 and J is TRBJ1-1; tentatively, D is TRBD1 (5 bases). Germline values: CDR1 SEHNR, CDR2 FQNEAQ (reference sequence). V gave up 5 bases and J gave up 1 base, with 11 bases separating them. The CDR3 extends over 14 amino acids. The chain's CDR3 is CASSPGTENTEAFF. Here the CDR3 DNA reads TGTGCCAGCAGCCCAGGGACTGAGAACACTGAAGCTTTCTTT. The full variable domain, with the rest looked up from reference TRBV7-9 and TRBJ1-1, is DTGVSQNPRHKITKRGQNVTFRCDPISEHNRLYWYRQTLGQGPEFLTYFQNEAQLEKSRLLSDRFSAERPKGSFSTLEIQRTEQGDSAMYLCASSPGTENTEAFFGQGTRLTVV.

The rearrangement links TRBV18 to TRBJ2-5, with 9 bases identical to TRBD1. With 5 bases clipped from V and 2 bases from J, the junction kept 3 bases outside the gene matches. Germline lookup yields CDR1 KGHSH and CDR2 LQKENI. The CDR3 has 14 amino acids. The CDR3 reads CASSTGTGQETQYF. The CDR3, as DNA: TGTGCCAGCTCAACCGGGACAGGGCAAGAGACCCAGTACTTC.

V usage is TRBV5-1 and J usage is TRBJ1-4; D perhaps matches TRBD1 (5 bases). Looked up from germline, CDR1 is SGHRS and CDR2 is YFSETQ. With 2 bases removed from V and 3 bases from J, the gap between germline ends came to 14 bases. The CDR3 runs 16 residues. The CDR3 bases are TGCGCCAGCAGCTTTCAGGGATGGAGGCCTAATGAAAAACTGTTTTTT. Protein product: CASSFQGWRPNEKLFF.

The chain combines TRBV6-6 with TRBJ2-6, with D maybe TRBD1 (6 bases). Trimming took off 7 bases at V and 0 bases at J, with 7 bases between the two ends. CDR1 is MNHNY, CDR2 SVGAGI, per germline (reference sequence). CDR3 length: 14 residues. CDR3 amino acids: CASKDSSGANVLTF. CDR3 bases: TGTGCCAGCAAGGACAGCTCTGGGGCCAACGTCCTGACTTTC.

In its sample, this clone was seen a few times. The rearrangement links TRBV2 to TRBJ1-1, with D perhaps matching TRBD1 (5 bases). The V end was cut by 4 bases, the J end by 3 bases, with 12 bases between. Germline V CDR1 and CDR2: SNHLY, FYNNEI. This CDR3 contains 14 residues. Written as DNA, the CDR3 is TGTGCCAGCAGTGGGCAGGGACCTTACACTGAAGCTTTCTTT. Residues: CASSGQGPYTEAFF.

This clone has a handful of counts. This chain uses TRBV21-1 with TRBJ2-1; TRBD1 reflects the table's D call only, with no check against the DNA. TRBV21-1 is reported as a pseudogene. The CDR3 is 16 amino acids. Written as DNA, the CDR3 is TGTGCCAGCAGCAAAAAGGATGTCAGGCCCAGGGATGAGCAGTTCTTC. It encodes CASSKKDVRPRDEQFF.

This clone showed up just a few times. The chain recombines TRBV5-4 with TRBJ2-3; 10 nucleotides match TRBD1. This CDR3 comprises 16 residues. V gave up 0 bases and J gave up 4 bases; unmatched junction bases: 5. In germline, CDR1 is SGHNT, CDR2 YYREEE (reference sequence). The CDR3 loop reads CASSLAGQGGADTQYF. Written as DNA, the CDR3 is TGTGCCAGCAGCTTGGCCGGACAGGGGGGAGCAGATACGCAGTATTTT.

The rearrangement uses TRBV6-6 and TRBJ2-2, with D perhaps matching TRBD1 (6 bases). Deletions cut 6 bases from V and 2 bases from J, with 10 bases between. Germline V gene data show CDR1 as MNHNY and CDR2 as SVGAGI (reference sequence). The CDR3 has 14 amino acids. The DNA for the CDR3 is TGTGCCAGCAGGGACAGTCTAAACACCGGGGAGCTGTTTTTT. This translates into CASRDSLNTGELFF.

This clone was observed a few times. The chain couples TRBV15 to TRBJ2-7; no reliable D call. Trimming left V 1 base short and J 5 bases short, with 12 bases between. This CDR3 comprises 14 residues. The germline V gene has CDR1 LNHNV and CDR2 YYDKDF (reference sequence). The CDR3 loop reads CATSRVRWSHEQYF. The CDR3 DNA is TGTGCCACCAGCAGAGTGAGATGGAGTCACGAGCAGTACTTC. Filled out from reference TRBV15 and TRBJ2-7, the complete variable domain reads DAMVIQNPRYQVTQFGKPVTLSCSQTLNHNVMYWYQQKSSQAPKLLFHYYDKDFNNEADTPDNFQSRRPNTSFCFLDIRSPGLGDTAMYLCATSRVRWSHEQYFGPGTRLTVT.

There are a few counts of this clone. The rearrangement links TRBV7-8 to TRBJ2-5, with D tentatively TRBD1 or TRBD2 (6 bases each). Germline assignment: CDR1 SGHVS and CDR2 FQNEAQ. CDR3 length equals 15 residues. Trimming left V 5 bases short and J 4 bases short, with 17 bases between. The CDR3 DNA reads TGTGCCAGCAGCCTGTGGGGGGCCGCGGTAGAGACCCAGTACTTC. Its protein product is CASSLWGAAVETQYF. The full variable domain, in which reference TRBV7-8 and TRBJ2-5 provide the parts outside the CDR3, is GAGVSQSPRYKVAKRGQDVALRCDPISGHVSLFWYQQALGQGPEFLTYFQNEAQLDKSGLPSDRFFAERPEGSVSTLKIQRTQQEDSAVYLCASSLWGAAVETQYFGPGTRLLVL.

The chain couples TRBV15 to TRBJ2-3; TRBD1 agrees at 9 bases. V dropped 4 bases and J dropped 4; count of bases not matched to a gene: 9. Germline loops: CDR1 LNHNV, CDR2 YYDKDF (reference sequence). The CDR3 totals 16 residues. The CDR3 DNA is TGTGCCACCAGCATTCAGGGGACAGGGAGCGCAGATACGCAGTATTTT. Its translation is CATSIQGTGSADTQYF. The full variable domain, with the rest looked up from reference TRBV15 and TRBJ2-3, is DAMVIQNPRYQVTQFGKPVTLSCSQTLNHNVMYWYQQKSSQAPKLLFHYYDKDFNNEADTPDNFQSRRPNTSFCFLDIRSPGLGDTAMYLCATSIQGTGSADTQYFGPGTRLTVL.

The chain uses TRBV7-2 and TRBJ2-7; D is uncertain. V was shortened by 3 bases and J by 4 bases, with 13 bases between the two germline ends. From germline, CDR1 is SGHTA and CDR2 FQGNSA. CDR3 size: 14 residues. CDR3 protein: CASSFRGRFYEQYF. Written as DNA, the CDR3 is TGTGCCAGCAGCTTTCGCGGCCGGTTTTACGAGCAGTACTTC.

This clone was detected ten times or more. The same CDR3 can be traced to other DNA sequences in this sample. The chain links TRBV7-9 to TRBJ1-1; D perhaps matches TRBD1 (5 bases). Per the germline V gene, CDR1 is SEHNR and CDR2 is FQNEAQ (reference sequence). CDR3 length: 13 residues. Trimming cost V 2 bases and J 1 base, with 5 bases left between them. This chain's CDR3 is CASSLTGNTEAFF. In DNA form, the CDR3 reads TGTGCCAGCAGCTTAACAGGGAACACTGAAGCTTTCTTT.

This clone was recorded a few times. The chain carries TRBV28 and TRBJ2-7; D is perhaps TRBD1 (6 bases). The CDR3 sequence is 15 residues long. V was clipped by 6 bases and J by 8 bases, with 23 bases between them. CDR1 is MDHEN, CDR2 SYDVKM, per germline. The CDR3 spells CASSSVQGPGLKQYF. The CDR3 region has the DNA TGTGCCAGCAGCTCGGTACAGGGACCTGGTTTGAAGCAGTACTTC. The full variable domain, completed using reference TRBV28 and TRBJ2-7, is DVKVTQSSRYLVKRTGEKVFLECVQDMDHENMFWYRQDPGLGLRLIYFSYDVKMKEKGDIPEGYSVSREKKERFSLILESASTNQTSMYLCASSSVQGPGLKQYFGPGTRLTVT.

The chain recombines TRBV19 with TRBJ2-7; D is ambiguous. Germline loops: CDR1 LNHDA, CDR2 SQIVND (reference sequence). V was clipped by 8 bases and J by 2 bases, with 16 bases between them. There are 14 residues in the CDR3. This CDR3 reads CASSRNYQTYEQYF. In DNA, the CDR3 is TGTGCCAGTTCGAGAAACTATCAGACCTACGAGCAGTACTTC.

This chain connects TRBV9 to TRBJ2-4, with 7 bases identical to TRBD2. The V gene end was trimmed by 0 bases and the J gene end by 1 base; junction bases not matched to a gene: 1. This CDR3 is 15 amino acids long. CDR1 SGDLS and CDR2 YYNGEE come from the germline V gene. The CDR3 loop is CASSVAGGAKNIQYF. In DNA form, the CDR3 reads TGTGCCAGCAGCGTAGCCGGGGGGGCCAAAAACATTCAGTACTTC.

This clone was picked up many times. V gene TRBV28 combines with J gene TRBJ2-2; no definite D call. The CDR3 has 10 amino acids. Trimming left V 5 bases short and J 7 bases short, with 2 bases between. CDR1 and CDR2 (germline): MDHEN, SYDVKM. CDR3 protein: CASSRGELFF. The CDR3 coding sequence is TGTGCCAGCAGTCGCGGGGAGCTGTTTTTT.

The gene calls are TRBV5-5 and TRBJ2-4; D is uncertain. This CDR3 region has 14 residues. Germline CDR1 reads SGHKS; CDR2 reads YYEKEE (reference sequence). Trimming took 0 bases from V and 0 from J, leaving 4 bases between them. CDR3 in DNA: TGTGCCAGCAGCTTGGGGCTAGCCAAAAACATTCAGTACTTC. This gives the protein CASSLGLAKNIQYF.